This paragraph covers one TCR beta chain sequence. What it binds is not known. These donors, healthy bone marrow donors, were studied. The sample comes from a study of cytomegalovirus exposure and HLA in healthy donors. Regarding the study as a whole: A later analysis linked a missense variant in DCLRE1C to the trimming of TCR beta V and J genes. More clonal expansion characterized HLA-associated TCR beta chains than equally common others in a later analysis.

The PCR was carried out with 60 Vbeta primers and 13 Jbeta primers. Here immunoSEQ multiplex PCR was the method, and the copy in TCRdb shows in-frame clones only, minus some. Of around 200,000 clones detected, 70% to 85% appear once; the ten largest clones hold 0.55% to 0.7%. This CDR3 contains 15 residues. From germline, CDR1 is LNHDA and CDR2 SQIVND (reference sequence). Trimming removed 5 bases from V and 8 bases from J, with 21 bases in between. Sequenced sample: PBMCs. This TCR came from a woman in her thirties or forties in good health and CMV-seronegative. V is TRBV19 and J is TRBJ1-2; the D gene is possibly TRBD1 (5 bases). The CDR3 region has the DNA TGTGCCAGTAGTTGGGGGGACGGTAGCTACCGCGGCTACACCTTC. Its translation is CASSWGDGSYRGYTF.